The sample holds one count of the clone carrying this T cell receptor beta chain. In the original processing: Reference gene primer amplification yielded estimated nucleated cell counts. Method: immunoSEQ multiplex PCR; TCRdb's copy keeps in-frame clones and lacks some. V, J and clone size are taken as reported in that table, and D and trimming were inferred from the DNA itself. There are fewer than 110,000 clones in the sample; around nine tenths occur only once, and around 3.3% lies in the top ten. Germline CDR1 and CDR2: SGDLS and YYNGEE. There are 16 residues in the CDR3. V lost 0 bases to trimming and J lost 6 bases, with 15 bases between them. This sample is drawn from a study of blood T cell repertoires in COVID-19. Study-wide context: Samples representing acute and convalescent COVID-19 were sourced from the United States, Italy and Spain.

V is TRBV9 and J is TRBJ2-2; D perhaps matches TRBD1 (7 bases). What was sequenced was peripheral blood. This receptor was obtained from a man between 45 and 60 years old in a cohort sampled during active COVID-19. This CDR3 reads CASSVGTGGFAGELFF. The CDR3 nucleotides read TGTGCCAGCAGCGTAGGGACAGGAGGGTTCGCCGGGGAGCTGTTTTTT.